This T cell receptor (beta chain) was found in a study of blood T cell repertoires in COVID-19. On the study more broadly: Italy, Spain and the United States were the sources of the convalescent and acute COVID-19 samples. PBMCs, B-cell-depleted T cells, or T cells provided the cDNA or gDNA that made up the material.

In the original processing: Reference gene primer amplification gave estimated nucleated cell counts. This table comes from immunoSEQ multiplex PCR, and its TCRdb copy is limited to in-frame clones, with some not included. D and trimming were read from the DNA, whereas the V and J calls and clone size are those reported in that table. The sample has about 210,000 clones, about 91% seen once. Germline CDR1 and CDR2: GTSNPN and SVGIG (reference sequence). This CDR3 has 13 residues. Trimming cost V 4 bases and J 4 bases; bases outside gene matches: 6. Sequenced material: peripheral blood. The J gene is TRBJ2-7, the V gene TRBV30; 8 nucleotides align to TRBD2. The source of this sequence is a man under 40 with acute or convalescent COVID-19. CDR3 coding DNA: TGTGCCTGGACTCCAACGGGGGGGTACGAGCAGTACTTC. It encodes CAWTPTGGYEQYF.